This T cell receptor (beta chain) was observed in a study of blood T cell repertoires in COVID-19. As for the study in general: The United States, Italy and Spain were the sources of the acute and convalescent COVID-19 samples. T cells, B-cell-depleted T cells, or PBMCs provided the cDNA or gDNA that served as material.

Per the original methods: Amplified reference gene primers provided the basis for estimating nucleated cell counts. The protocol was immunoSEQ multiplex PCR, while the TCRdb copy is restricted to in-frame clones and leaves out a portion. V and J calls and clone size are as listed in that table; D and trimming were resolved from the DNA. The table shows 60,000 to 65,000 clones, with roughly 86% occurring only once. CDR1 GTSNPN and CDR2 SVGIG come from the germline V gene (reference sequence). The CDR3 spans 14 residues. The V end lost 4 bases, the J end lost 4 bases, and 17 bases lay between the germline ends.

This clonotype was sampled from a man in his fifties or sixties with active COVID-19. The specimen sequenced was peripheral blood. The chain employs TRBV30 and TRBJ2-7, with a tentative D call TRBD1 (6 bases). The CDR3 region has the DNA TGTGCCTGGATCCCTGGTGGCAGGGGATACGAGCAGTACTTC. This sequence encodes CAWIPGGRGYEQYF.